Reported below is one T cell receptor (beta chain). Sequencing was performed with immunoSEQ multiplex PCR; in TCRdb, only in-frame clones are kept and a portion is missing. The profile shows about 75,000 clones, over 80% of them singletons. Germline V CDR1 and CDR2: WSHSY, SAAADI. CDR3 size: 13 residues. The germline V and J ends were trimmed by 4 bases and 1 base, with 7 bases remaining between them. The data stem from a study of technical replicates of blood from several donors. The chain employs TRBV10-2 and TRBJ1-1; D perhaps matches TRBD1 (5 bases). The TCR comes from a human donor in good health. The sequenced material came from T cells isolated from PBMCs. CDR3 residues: CASSVGENTEAFF. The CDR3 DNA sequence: TGCGCCAGCAGTGTAGGGGAGAACACTGAAGCTTTCTTT.